These 4 T cell receptor beta chains originate from one sample sequenced in a study of graft-versus-host responses after intestinal transplantation (dated by TCRdb to the early 2020s). The meaning of the sample's time point label: cells obtained before transplantation from donor or recipient. For these TCRs, the target antigens are not known. The protocol used for the library was the immunoSEQ multiplex PCR assay. TCRdb took over this immuneACCESS table, retaining in-frame rearrangements with V and J assigned. Such tables are incomplete; in checked studies, under half of the missing clones stem from an unresolved V gene, and the remainder is unexplained. The sample table records roughly 98,000 clones; roughly 91% of these occur just once. The ten largest clones take up around 1.1% of the sample. The sample in question was unstimulated CD8+ T cells sorted from spleen or lymph node cells, obtained before transplant. These receptors were taken from a human donor who was the organ donor for an intestinal transplant.

The chain links TRBV19 to TRBJ1-1; 7 bases match TRBD1. Trimming removed 7 bases from V and 4 bases from J; junction bases left unmatched: 6. This CDR3 comprises 13 residues. Germline V gene lookup returns CDR1 LNHDA and CDR2 SQIVND (reference sequence). Here the CDR3 DNA reads TGTGCCAGTAACCAGGGGGGTAGCACTGAAGCTTTCTTT. Translating gives CASNQGGSTEAFF. The full variable domain, with the rest looked up from reference TRBV19 and TRBJ1-1, is DGGITQSPKYLFRKEGQNVTLSCEQNLNHDAMYWYRQDPGQGLRLIYYSQIVNDFQKGDIAEGYSVSREKKESFPLTVTSAQKNPTAFYLCASNQGGSTEAFFGQGTRLTVV.

V is TRBV5-4 and J is TRBJ2-7, with TRBD1 matching over 7 bases. CDR1 and CDR2 (germline): SGHNT, YYREEE (reference sequence). This CDR3 is built from 12 residues. After removal of 4 bases from V and 6 bases from J, the junction contained 4 bases not matched to a gene. DNA for the CDR3: TGTGCCAGCAGCACAGGGGCACCCGAGCAGTACTTC. It specifies CASSTGAPEQYF.

The J gene is TRBJ1-4, the V gene TRBV19, with D possibly being TRBD1 (6 bases). The CDR3 runs 15 residues. Germline V lookup: CDR1 LNHDA, CDR2 SQIVND (reference sequence). V lost 5 bases and J lost 7, with 17 bases in between. The CDR3 sequence is CASSPGQTGLEKLFF. CDR3 nucleotides: TGTGCCAGTAGTCCTGGTCAGACAGGCCTTGAAAAACTGTTTTTT.

This chain connects TRBV19 to TRBJ2-5; D unclear. The CDR3 is 11 amino acids. Trimming cost V 5 bases and J 4 bases, with 5 bases left between them. CDR1 is LNHDA, CDR2 SQIVND, per germline (reference sequence). The CDR3 loop is CASSFGETQYF. Written as DNA, the CDR3 is TGTGCCAGTAGTTTCGGAGAGACCCAGTACTTC.